This T cell receptor beta chain was observed in a study of cytotoxic CD8 clonotypes in ibrutinib-treated CLL. Study context: Enrolment comprised about a dozen relapsed/refractory and some 15 treatment-naive patients; about 18 were IGHV unmutated. A mean of around 260,000 productive templates and tens of thousands of productive rearrangements was obtained per sample.

Study-wide results and limits: Upon ibrutinib response clonality rose, and upon progression it fell back toward baseline.

Worth noting for this clone: What it binds is unknown.

Frozen-stored PBMCs produced 1.5 to 2.5 micrograms of genomic DNA for TCR beta libraries. The assay was immunoSEQ multiplex PCR, and TCRdb's table has in-frame clones only and misses some. The table records 250,000 or so clones, roughly 70% of them present only once. From germline, CDR1 is MNHEY and CDR2 SVGAGI. This CDR3 is 13 amino acids long. V lost 6 bases and J 0 bases, leaving 6 bases between the germline ends. The receptor was derived from a human donor with chronic lymphocytic leukemia. The sample in question was PBMCs, obtained after 24 months of ibrutinib treatment. The chain uses TRBV6-5 and TRBJ1-5; D is undetermined. DNA of the CDR3: TGTGCCAGCAGGCCGTATAGCAATCAGCCCCAGCATTTT. Amino acids: CASRPYSNQPQHF.